The 10 T cell receptor beta chains listed next were all sequenced from one sample in a study of blood T cell repertoires in COVID-19 (TCRdb year 2020). To prepare the library, the immunoSEQ multiplex PCR assay was applied. TCRdb carries this immuneACCESS record with in-frame sequences only. Its versions omit some clonotypes, under half of them owing to an unresolved V gene in the studies checked, with the rest unexplained. This sample comprises around 78,000 clones, roughly 89% of them detected only once. The leading ten clones occupy 25% to 30% of the sample. The specimen sequenced was peripheral blood. Source of these receptors: a man aged 45-65 years with active or convalescent COVID-19.

This chain uses TRBV19 with TRBJ2-1, with 9 bases fitting TRBD2. After removal of 9 bases from V and 7 bases from J, the junction contained 13 bases not matched to a gene. Germline assignment: CDR1 LNHDA and CDR2 SQIVND (reference sequence). The CDR3 has 15 amino acids. In DNA form, the CDR3 reads TGTGCCAGCGGACCCTTGTCTAGCGGGACTAATGAGCAGTTCTTC. This sequence encodes CASGPLSSGTNEQFF. The full variable domain, with the rest looked up from reference TRBV19 and TRBJ2-1, is DGGITQSPKYLFRKEGQNVTLSCEQNLNHDAMYWYRQDPGQGLRLIYYSQIVNDFQKGDIAEGYSVSREKKESFPLTVTSAQKNPTAFYLCASGPLSSGTNEQFFGPGTRLTVL.

V and J are TRBV2 and TRBJ2-3, with 8 nucleotides matching TRBD2. Germline V gene data show CDR1 as SNHLY and CDR2 as FYNNEI. Trimming cost V 6 bases and J 4 bases; bases outside gene matches: 12. The CDR3 runs 16 residues. CDR3 coding DNA: TGTGCCAGCAGAGGAGGTCGGCGGGGGGAAGCAGATACGCAGTATTTT. The encoded protein is CASRGGRRGEADTQYF.

V is TRBV3-1 (or the pseudogene TRBV3-2) and J is TRBJ2-5; 8 bases line up with TRBD2. This CDR3 region has 16 residues. The trim removed 1 base at V and 5 bases at J, leaving 9 bases unmatched. In germline, CDR1 is LGHDT, CDR2 YNNKEL (reference sequence). The DNA of the CDR3 is TGTGCCAGCAGCCAAGCCGGGACTAGTTTTCAGGAGACCCAGTACTTC. It encodes CASSQAGTSFQETQYF.

The CDR3 DNA reads TGTGCCAGCAGTTGGGGGACAGGTGAGAACTACGAGCAGTACTTC. It encodes CASSWGTGENYEQYF. The chain recombines TRBV6-6 with TRBJ2-7, with 8 bases aligning to TRBD1. V gave up 4 bases and J gave up 3 bases; unmatched junction bases: 8. Germline V lookup: CDR1 MNHNY, CDR2 SVGAGI (reference sequence). There are 15 residues in the CDR3.

Only a few counts were recorded for this clone. This sequence joins TRBV11-2 and TRBJ1-1; 7 nucleotides agree with TRBD1. This CDR3 has 14 residues. CDR1 SGHAT and CDR2 FQNNGV come from the germline V gene. V dropped 1 base and J dropped 6; count of bases not matched to a gene: 5. The CDR3 here is CASSLAGGIAEAFF. The CDR3, as DNA: TGTGCCAGCAGCTTAGCAGGGGGGATAGCTGAAGCTTTCTTT.

The chain links TRBV28 to TRBJ1-4; a possible D gene is TRBD1 (5 bases). The ends were cut back, 2 bases at V and 7 bases at J, with 14 bases in the middle. The germline gives CDR1 MDHEN, CDR2 SYDVKM. This CDR3 has 15 residues. CDR3 nucleotide sequence: TGTGCCAGCAGTTTAGAGGCAGGGTTGGGTGAAAAACTGTTTTTT. Protein: CASSLEAGLGEKLFF. Full variable domain (rest looked up from reference TRBV28 and TRBJ1-4): DVKVTQSSRYLVKRTGEKVFLECVQDMDHENMFWYRQDPGLGLRLIYFSYDVKMKEKGDIPEGYSVSREKKERFSLILESASTNQTSMYLCASSLEAGLGEKLFFGSGTQLSVL.

This clone was found a few times. The chain employs TRBV5-1 and TRBJ1-1, with D possibly being TRBD1 (5 bases). The length of the CDR3 is 14 residues. V shed 4 bases and J shed 0 bases, with 10 bases lying between them. The germline V gene encodes CDR1 SGHRS and CDR2 YFSETQ. The CDR3 region has the DNA TGCGCCAGCAGCCCCGGACAAGTGAACACTGAAGCTTTCTTT. It encodes CASSPGQVNTEAFF.

The chain joins TRBV5-1 to TRBJ2-3; D gene ambiguous. Germline V gene lookup returns CDR1 SGHRS and CDR2 YFSETQ. The CDR3 consists of 12 residues. Trimming took off 4 bases at V and 2 bases at J, with 5 bases between the two ends. CDR3 bases: TGCGCCAGCAGCGCGGACACAGATACGCAGTATTTT. Protein product: CASSADTDTQYF. The complete variable domain, with remaining parts taken from reference TRBV5-1 and TRBJ2-3, reads KAGVTQTPRYLIKTRGQQVTLSCSPISGHRSVSWYQQTPGQGLQFLFEYFSETQRNKGNFPGRFSGRQFSNSRSEMNVSTLELGDSALYLCASSADTDTQYFGPGTRLTVL.

This sequence joins TRBV11-2 and TRBJ1-1, with D hard to call. The CDR3 has 14 residues. The V and J ends lost 0 bases and 3 bases respectively, with 8 bases between them. Germline V CDR1 and CDR2: SGHAT, FQNNGV. CDR3 DNA: TGTGCCAGCAGCTTAGATGCAGGTTACACTGAAGCTTTCTTT. Residues: CASSLDAGYTEAFF.

The chain employs TRBV9 and TRBJ2-1; 7 positions match TRBD2. This CDR3 is built from 17 residues. Germline V lookup: CDR1 SGDLS, CDR2 YYNGEE. Trimming at V came to 2 bases and at J to 6 bases, leaving 14 bases not matched to a gene. In DNA form, the CDR3 reads TGTGCCAGCAGCGTCCGGGAGGTAGCAAAAAGGGGCAATGAGCAGTTCTTC. Translated, it gives CASSVREVAKRGNEQFF.